This T cell receptor beta chain was recorded in a study of shared clonotypes between healthy human individuals. Findings and limits, study-wide: Memory subsets generally showed lower estimated richness than naive subsets. The generation probabilities recorded for non-shared clonotypes fell below those of clonotypes shared by all four donors.

Regarding this clone: Its matching antigen is unknown.

The germline V and J ends were trimmed by 4 bases and 8 bases, with 18 bases remaining between them. The germline CDR1 and CDR2 sequences are SGHVS and FNYEAQ. This CDR3 spans 15 amino acids. Some 30,000 T cell genomes (about 0.2 ug DNA) went into each sorted-subset replicate. Assay used: immunoSEQ multiplex PCR; TCRdb lists only in-frame clones, some missing. This sample has 950,000 to 1,100,000 clones; about 77% occur once, and the top ten carry about 1.5%. This receptor was identified in a man aged 18 to 30 in good health. Sequencing was performed on memory CD4+ T cells sorted from blood. Subset in this sample: CD45RA-negative fraction. The V and J genes are TRBV7-6 and TRBJ2-1; D is perhaps TRBD2 (6 bases). The CDR3 bases are TGTGCCAGCAGCTGGGACTCATACAATAGCGATGAGCAGTTCTTC. The encoded protein is CASSWDSYNSDEQFF.